This record covers a single T cell receptor beta chain. Germline V gives CDR1 SNHLY, CDR2 FYNNEI. J gave up 0 bases and V 7 bases, and 7 bases lay outside the gene matches. The CDR3 length is 15 residues. The data originate from a study of blood T cell repertoires in COVID-19. Study background: The samples span acute and convalescent COVID-19 from the United States, Italy and Spain. T cells, B-cell-depleted T cells, or PBMCs provided the cDNA or gDNA that served as material.

Original data processing: Quantification of nucleated cells was approximated via reference gene primer amplification. This table comes from immunoSEQ multiplex PCR, and its TCRdb copy is limited to in-frame clones, with some not included. V, J and clone size are taken as reported in that table, and D and trimming were inferred from the DNA itself. The repertoire holds around 200,000 clones, with approximately 80% as singletons. The gene calls are TRBV2 and TRBJ2-3; 7 positions match TRBD1. Sequencing was carried out using peripheral blood. The sequence derives from a human donor in a cohort sampled during active COVID-19. The CDR3 is CASTEGTVSTDTQYF. The DNA of the CDR3 is TGTGCCAGCACCGAAGGGACAGTTAGCACAGATACGCAGTATTTT.